This T cell receptor beta chain was identified during a study of blood T cell repertoires in COVID-19. Overall study: Acute-phase and convalescent COVID-19 samples originated in the United States, Italy and Spain.

With respect to this clone: Its ends do not fully match the called genes, so a read error is possible.

CDR1 is SSHAT, CDR2 FNYEAQ, per germline (reference sequence). CDR3 length: 16 amino acids. In the original processing: By means of reference gene primer amplification, nucleated cell counts were estimated. Generated by immunoSEQ multiplex PCR, the TCRdb table keeps only in-frame clones and is missing some. V, J and clone size are those of that table, while D and trimming were read from the DNA. The sample has roughly 35,000 clones, about 80% seen once. This chain connects TRBV7-7 to TRBJ1-3; 11 bases align to TRBD1. The receptor was derived from an elderly man with acute or convalescent COVID-19. Sequenced: peripheral blood. This chain's CDR3 is CASSSGQGVSGNTIYF. CDR3 in DNA: TGTGCTAGCAGCTCGGGACAGGGGGTCTCTGGAAACACCATATATTTT.